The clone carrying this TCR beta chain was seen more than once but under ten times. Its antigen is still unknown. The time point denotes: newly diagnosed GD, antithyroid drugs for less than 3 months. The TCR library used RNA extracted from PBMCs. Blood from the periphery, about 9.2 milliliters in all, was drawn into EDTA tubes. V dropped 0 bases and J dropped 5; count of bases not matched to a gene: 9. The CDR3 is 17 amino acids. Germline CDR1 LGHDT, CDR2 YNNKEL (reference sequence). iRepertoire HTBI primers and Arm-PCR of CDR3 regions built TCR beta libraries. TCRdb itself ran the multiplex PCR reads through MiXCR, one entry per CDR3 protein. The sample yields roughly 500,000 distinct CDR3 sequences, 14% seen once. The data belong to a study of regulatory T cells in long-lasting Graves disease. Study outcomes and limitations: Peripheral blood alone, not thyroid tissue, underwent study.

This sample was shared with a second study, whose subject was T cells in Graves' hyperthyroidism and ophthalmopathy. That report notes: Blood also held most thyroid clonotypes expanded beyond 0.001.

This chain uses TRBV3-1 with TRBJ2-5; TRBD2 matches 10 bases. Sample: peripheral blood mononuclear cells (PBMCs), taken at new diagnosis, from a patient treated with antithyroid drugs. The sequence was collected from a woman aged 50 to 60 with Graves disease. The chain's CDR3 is CASSQDLTSGTGETQYF. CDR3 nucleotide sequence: TGTGCCAGCAGCCAAGATTTAACTAGCGGGACGGGGGAGACCCAGTACTTC.